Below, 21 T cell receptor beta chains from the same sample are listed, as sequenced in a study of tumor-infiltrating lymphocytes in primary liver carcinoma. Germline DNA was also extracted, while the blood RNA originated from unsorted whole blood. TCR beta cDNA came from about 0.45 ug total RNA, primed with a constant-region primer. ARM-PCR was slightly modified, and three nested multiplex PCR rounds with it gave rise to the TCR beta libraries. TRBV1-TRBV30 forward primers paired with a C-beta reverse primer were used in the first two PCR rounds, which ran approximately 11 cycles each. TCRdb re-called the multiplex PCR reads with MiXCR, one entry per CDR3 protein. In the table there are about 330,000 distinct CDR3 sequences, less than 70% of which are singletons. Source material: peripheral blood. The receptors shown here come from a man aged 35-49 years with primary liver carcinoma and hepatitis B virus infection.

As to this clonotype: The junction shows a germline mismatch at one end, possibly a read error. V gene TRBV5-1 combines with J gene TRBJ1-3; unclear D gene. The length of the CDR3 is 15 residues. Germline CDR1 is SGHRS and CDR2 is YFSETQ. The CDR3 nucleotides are TGCGCCAGCAGCTTGGCCGGGCAGGACGGAAATACCATATATTTT. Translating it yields CASSLAGQDGNTIYF.

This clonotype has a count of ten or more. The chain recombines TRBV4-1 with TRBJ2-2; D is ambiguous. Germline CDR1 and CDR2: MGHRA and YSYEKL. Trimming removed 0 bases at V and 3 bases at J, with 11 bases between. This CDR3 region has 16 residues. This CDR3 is CASSQDQATHTGELFF. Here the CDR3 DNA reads TGCGCCAGCAGCCAAGATCAGGCCACTCACACCGGGGAGCTGTTTTTT.

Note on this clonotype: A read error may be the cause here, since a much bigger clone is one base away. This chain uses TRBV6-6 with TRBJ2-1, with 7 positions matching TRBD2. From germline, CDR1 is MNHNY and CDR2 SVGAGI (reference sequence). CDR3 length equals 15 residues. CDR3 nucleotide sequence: TGTGCCGGCAGTTCCCTTGGCGGGAGCTACAATGAGCAGTTCTTC. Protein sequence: CAGSSLGGSYNEQFF.

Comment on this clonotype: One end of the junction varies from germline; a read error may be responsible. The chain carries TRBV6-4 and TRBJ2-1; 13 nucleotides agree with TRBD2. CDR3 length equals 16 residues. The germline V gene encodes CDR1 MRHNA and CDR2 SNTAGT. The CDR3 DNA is TGTGCCAGCAGTGACTCGACTAGCGGGAGGTACAATGAGGAGTTCTTC. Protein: CASSDSTSGRYNEEFF.

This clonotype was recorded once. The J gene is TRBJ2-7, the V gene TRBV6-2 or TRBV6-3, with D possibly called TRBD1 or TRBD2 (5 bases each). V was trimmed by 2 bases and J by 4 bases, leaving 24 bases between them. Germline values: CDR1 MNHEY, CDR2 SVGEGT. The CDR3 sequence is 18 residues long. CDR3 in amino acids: CASSYPLLGESGRYEQYF. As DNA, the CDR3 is TGTGCCAGCAGTTACCCCCTTTTGGGGGAGTCAGGCAGGTACGAGCAGTACTTC.

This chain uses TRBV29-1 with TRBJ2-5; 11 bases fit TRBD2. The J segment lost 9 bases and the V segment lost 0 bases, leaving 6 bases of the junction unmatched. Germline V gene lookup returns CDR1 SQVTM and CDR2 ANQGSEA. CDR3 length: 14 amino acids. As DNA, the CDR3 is TGCAGCGTTGAAGATACTAGCGGGGGAGGGTCCCAGTACTTC. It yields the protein CSVEDTSGGGSQYF.

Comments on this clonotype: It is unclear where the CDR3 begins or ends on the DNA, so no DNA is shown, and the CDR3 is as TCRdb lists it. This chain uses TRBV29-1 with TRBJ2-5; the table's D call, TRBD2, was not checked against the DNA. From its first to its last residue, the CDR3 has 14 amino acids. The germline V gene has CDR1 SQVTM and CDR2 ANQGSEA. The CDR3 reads CSVADGARRETRYF.

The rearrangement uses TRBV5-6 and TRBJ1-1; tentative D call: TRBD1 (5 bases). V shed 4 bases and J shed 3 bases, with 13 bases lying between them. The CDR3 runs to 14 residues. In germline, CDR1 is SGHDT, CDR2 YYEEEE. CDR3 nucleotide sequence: TGTGCCAGCAGCCCTGGCTGGGGGTACACTGAAGCTTTCTTT. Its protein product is CASSPGWGYTEAFF.

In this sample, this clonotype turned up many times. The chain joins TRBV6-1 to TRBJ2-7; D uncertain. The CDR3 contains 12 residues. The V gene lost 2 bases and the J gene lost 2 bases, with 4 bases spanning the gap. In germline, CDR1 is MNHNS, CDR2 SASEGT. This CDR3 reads CASSEQAYEQYF. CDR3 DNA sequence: TGTGCCAGCAGTGAACAAGCCTACGAGCAGTACTTC.

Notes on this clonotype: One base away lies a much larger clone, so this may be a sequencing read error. This CDR3 is CSAGLGTIEGTRYF. DNA of the CDR3: TGCAGCGCCGGCCTGGGGACAATAGAAGGGACCCGGTACTTC. The chain links TRBV29-1 to TRBJ2-5; perhaps TRBD1 as D (6 bases). The CDR3 runs 14 residues. Germline V gene sequence: CDR1 SQVTM, CDR2 ANQGSEA.

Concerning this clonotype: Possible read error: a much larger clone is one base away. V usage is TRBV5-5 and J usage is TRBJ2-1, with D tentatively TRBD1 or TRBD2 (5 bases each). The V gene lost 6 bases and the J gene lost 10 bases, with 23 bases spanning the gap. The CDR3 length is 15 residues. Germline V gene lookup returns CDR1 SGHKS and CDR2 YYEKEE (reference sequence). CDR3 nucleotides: TGTGCCAGCACCCTCTCCGGGACCCCAGCCAGGGAGCAGTTCTTC. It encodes CASTLSGTPAREQFF. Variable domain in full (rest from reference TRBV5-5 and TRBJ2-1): DAGVTQSPTHLIKTRGQQVTLRCSPISGHKSVSWYQQVLGQGPQFIFQYYEKEERGRGNFPDRFSARQFPNYSSELNVNALLLGDSALYLCASTLSGTPAREQFFGPGTRLTVL.

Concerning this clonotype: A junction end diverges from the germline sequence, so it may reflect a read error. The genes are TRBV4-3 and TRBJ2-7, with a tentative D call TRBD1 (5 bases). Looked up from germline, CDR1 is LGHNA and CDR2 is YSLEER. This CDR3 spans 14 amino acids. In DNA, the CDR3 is TGTACCGGCAGCCAAGGGGATTCCAACTACGAGCAGTACTTC. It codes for CTGSQGDSNYEQYF.

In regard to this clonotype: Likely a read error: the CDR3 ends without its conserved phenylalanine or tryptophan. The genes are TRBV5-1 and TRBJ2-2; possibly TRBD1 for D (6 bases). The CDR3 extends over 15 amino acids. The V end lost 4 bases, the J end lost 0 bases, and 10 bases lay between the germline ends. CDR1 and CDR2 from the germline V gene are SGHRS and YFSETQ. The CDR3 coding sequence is TGCGCCAGCAGCCCCGGGACAACGAACACCGGGGAGCTGTTTTCT. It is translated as CASSPGTTNTGELFS.

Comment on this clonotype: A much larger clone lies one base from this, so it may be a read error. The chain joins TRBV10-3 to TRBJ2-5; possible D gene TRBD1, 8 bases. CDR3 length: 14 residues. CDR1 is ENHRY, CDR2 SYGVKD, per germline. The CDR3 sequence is CAISGQGAREIQYF. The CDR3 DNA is TGTGCCATCAGTGGCCAGGGGGCGCGGGAGATCCAGTACTTC.

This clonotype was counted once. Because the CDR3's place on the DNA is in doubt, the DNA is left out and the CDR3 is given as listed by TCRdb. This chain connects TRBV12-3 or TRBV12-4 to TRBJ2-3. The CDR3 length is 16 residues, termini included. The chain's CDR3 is CASSLMWGFGTDTHYF.

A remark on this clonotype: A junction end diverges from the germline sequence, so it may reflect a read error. The CDR3 sequence: CASGQDPNPYSNQPQHF. The CDR3 region has the DNA TGCGCCAGCGGCCAAGATCCGAACCCCTATAGCAATCAGCCCCAGCATTTT. The V gene is TRBV4-1, the J gene TRBJ1-5; D unresolved. The CDR3 is 17 amino acids. Per the germline V gene, CDR1 is MGHRA and CDR2 is YSYEKL.

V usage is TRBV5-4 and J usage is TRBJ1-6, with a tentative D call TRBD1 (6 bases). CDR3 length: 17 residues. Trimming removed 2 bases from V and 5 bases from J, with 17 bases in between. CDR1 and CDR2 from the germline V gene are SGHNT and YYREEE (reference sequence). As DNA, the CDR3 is TGTGCCAGCAGCTTATGGACAGCTGGGGCACATAATTCACCCCTCCACTTT. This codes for CASSLWTAGAHNSPLHF.

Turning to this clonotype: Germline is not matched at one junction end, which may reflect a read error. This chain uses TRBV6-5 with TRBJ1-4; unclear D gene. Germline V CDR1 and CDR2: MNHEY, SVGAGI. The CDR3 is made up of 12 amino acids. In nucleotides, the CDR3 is TGTGCCAGCGGGCTGGAGAATGAAAAACTGCTTTTT. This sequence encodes CASGLENEKLLF.

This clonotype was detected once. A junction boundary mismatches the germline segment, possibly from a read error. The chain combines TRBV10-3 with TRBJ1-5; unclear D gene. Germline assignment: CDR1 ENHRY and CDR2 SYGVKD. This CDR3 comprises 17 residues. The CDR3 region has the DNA TGTGCCATCAGTGAGTCGGTACACCTCGTCAGCAATCAGCCACAGCATTTT. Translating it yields CAISESVHLVSNQPQHF.

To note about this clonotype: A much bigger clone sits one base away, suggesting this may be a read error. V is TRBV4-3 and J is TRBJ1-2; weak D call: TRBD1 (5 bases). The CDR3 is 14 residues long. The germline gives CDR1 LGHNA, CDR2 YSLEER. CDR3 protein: CTSSQGPGDYGYTF. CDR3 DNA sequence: TGCACCAGCAGCCAAGGACCGGGGGACTATGGCTACACCTTC.

The CDR3 DNA follows: TGTGCCAGCAACCCCGGACAGTTGGACTACGAGCAGTACTTC. This translates into CASNPGQLDYEQYF. V usage is TRBV11-2 and J usage is TRBJ2-7, with D perhaps TRBD1 (6 bases). The CDR3 is 14 amino acids. The V gene lost 7 bases and the J gene lost 3 bases, with 16 bases spanning the gap. CDR1 is SGHAT, CDR2 FQNNGV, per germline.